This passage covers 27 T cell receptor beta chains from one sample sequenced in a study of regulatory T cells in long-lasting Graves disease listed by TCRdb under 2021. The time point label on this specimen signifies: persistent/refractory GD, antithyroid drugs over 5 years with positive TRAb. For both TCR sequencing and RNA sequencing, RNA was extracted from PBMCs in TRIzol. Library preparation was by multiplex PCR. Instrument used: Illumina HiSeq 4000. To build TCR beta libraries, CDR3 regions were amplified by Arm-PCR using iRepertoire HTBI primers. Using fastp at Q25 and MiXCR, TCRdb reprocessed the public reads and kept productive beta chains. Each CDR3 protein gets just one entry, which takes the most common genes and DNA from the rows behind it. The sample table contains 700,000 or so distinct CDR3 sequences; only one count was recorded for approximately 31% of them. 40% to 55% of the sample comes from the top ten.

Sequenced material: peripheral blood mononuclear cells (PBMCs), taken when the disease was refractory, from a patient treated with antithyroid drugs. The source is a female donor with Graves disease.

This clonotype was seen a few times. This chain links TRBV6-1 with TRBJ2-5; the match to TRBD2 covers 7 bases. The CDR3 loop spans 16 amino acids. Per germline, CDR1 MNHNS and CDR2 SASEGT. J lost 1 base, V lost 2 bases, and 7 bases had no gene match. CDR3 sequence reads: CASSEMGRESQETQYF. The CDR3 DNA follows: TGTGCCAGCAGTGAAATGGGGAGGGAATCCCAAGAGACCCAGTACTTC.

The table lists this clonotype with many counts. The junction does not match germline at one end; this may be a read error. The CDR3: CASSFGRVEFF. In DNA, the CDR3 is TGTGCCAGCAGTTTTGGGCGGGTCGAGTTCTTC. The chain employs TRBV12-3 or TRBV12-4 and TRBJ1-2; D ambiguous. The CDR3 sequence is 11 residues long.

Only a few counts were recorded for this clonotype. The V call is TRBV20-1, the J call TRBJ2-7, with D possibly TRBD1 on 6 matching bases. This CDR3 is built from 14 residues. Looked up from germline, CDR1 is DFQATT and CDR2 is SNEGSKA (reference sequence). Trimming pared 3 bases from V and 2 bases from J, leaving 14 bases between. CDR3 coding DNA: TGCAGTGCTAGGACGGACAGTCTGCCCTACGAGCAGTACTTC. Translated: CSARTDSLPYEQYF.

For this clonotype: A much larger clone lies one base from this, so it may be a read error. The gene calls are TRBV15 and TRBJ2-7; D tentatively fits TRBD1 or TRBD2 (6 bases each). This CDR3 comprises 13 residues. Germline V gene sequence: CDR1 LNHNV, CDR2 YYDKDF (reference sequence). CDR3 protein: CVTSRGGTYEQYF. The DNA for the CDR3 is TGTGTCACCAGCAGAGGGGGGACCTACGAGCAGTACTTC.

The CDR3 spells CASSPRSGTRNYNEQFF. CDR3 coding DNA: TGTGCCAGCAGTCCCCGTAGTGGGACCAGAAACTACAATGAGCAGTTCTTC. The chain is built from TRBV28 and TRBJ2-1, with D perhaps matching TRBD1 or TRBD2 (5 bases each). CDR3 length: 17 residues. Germline CDR1 MDHEN, CDR2 SYDVKM. The V end was cut by 5 bases, the J end by 3 bases, with 20 bases between.

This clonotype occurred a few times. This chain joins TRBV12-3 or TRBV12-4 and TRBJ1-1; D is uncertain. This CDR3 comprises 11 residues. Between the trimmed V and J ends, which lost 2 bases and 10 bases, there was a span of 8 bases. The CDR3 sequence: CASSLNLRAFF. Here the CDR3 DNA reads TGTGCCAGCAGTTTAAACCTCCGAGCTTTCTTT.

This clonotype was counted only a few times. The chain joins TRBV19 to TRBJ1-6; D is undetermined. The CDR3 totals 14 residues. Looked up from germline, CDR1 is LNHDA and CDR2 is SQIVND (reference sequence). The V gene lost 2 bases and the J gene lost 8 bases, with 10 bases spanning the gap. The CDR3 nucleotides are TGTGCCAGTAGTATACCCCAGTGGGATTCACCCCTCCACTTT. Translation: CASSIPQWDSPLHF.

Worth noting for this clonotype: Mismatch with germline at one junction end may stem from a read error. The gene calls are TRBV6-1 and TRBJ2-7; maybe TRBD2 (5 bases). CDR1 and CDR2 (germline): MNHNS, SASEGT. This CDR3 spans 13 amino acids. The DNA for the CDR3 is TGTGCCATCATACTAGATGGGTCCTACGGGCAGTACTTC. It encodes CAIILDGSYGQYF.

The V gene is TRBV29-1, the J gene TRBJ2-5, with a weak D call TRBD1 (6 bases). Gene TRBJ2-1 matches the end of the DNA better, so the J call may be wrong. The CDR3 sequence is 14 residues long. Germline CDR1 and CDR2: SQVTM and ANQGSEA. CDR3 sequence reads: CSGHGTSSYNEQFF. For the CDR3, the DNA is TGCAGCGGTCACGGGACATCCTCCTACAATGAGCAGTTCTTC.

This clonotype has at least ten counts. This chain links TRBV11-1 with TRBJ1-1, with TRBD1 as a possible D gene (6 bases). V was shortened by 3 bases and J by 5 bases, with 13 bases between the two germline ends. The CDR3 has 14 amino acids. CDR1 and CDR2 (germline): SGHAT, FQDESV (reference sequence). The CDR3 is CASSFYRDRTEAFF. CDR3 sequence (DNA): TGTGCCAGCAGCTTCTACAGGGATAGGACTGAAGCTTTCTTT.

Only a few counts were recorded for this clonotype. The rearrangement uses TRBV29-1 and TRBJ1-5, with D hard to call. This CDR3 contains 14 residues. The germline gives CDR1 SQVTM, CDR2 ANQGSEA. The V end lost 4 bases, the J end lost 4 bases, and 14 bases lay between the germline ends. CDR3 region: CSVGSGNGNQPQHF. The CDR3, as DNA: TGCAGCGTTGGCTCCGGGAATGGGAATCAGCCCCAGCATTTT.

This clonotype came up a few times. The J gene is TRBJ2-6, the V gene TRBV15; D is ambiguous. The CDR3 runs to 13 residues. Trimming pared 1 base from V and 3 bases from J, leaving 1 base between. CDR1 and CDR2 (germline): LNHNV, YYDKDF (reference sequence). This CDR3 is CATSRVGANVLTF. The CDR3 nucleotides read TGTGCCACCAGCAGAGTTGGGGCCAACGTCCTGACTTTC. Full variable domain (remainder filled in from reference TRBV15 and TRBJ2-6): DAMVIQNPRYQVTQFGKPVTLSCSQTLNHNVMYWYQQKSSQAPKLLFHYYDKDFNNEADTPDNFQSRRPNTSFCFLDIRSPGLGDTAMYLCATSRVGANVLTFGAGSRLTVL.

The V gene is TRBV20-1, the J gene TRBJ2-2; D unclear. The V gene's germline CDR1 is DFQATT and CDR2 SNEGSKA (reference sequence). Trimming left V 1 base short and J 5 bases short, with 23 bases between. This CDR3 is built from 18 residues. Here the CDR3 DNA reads TGCAGTGCTAGAGGAAGTAGTGATCAGTATGGAAGGACCGGGGAGCTGTTTTTT. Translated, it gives CSARGSSDQYGRTGELFF.

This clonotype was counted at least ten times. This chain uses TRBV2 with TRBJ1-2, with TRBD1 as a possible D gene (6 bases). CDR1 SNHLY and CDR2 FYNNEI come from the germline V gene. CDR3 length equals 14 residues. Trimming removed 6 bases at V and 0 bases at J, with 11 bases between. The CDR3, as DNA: TGTGCCAGCAGGGTTGACAGGACTAACTATGGCTACACCTTC. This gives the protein CASRVDRTNYGYTF.

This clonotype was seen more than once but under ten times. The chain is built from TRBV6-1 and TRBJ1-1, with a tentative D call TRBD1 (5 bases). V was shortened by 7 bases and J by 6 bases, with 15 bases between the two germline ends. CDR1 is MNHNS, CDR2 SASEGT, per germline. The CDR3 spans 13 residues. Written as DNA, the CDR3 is TGTGCCAGCACCTTAATTTGGGGGGCTGAAGCTTTCTTT. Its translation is CASTLIWGAEAFF.

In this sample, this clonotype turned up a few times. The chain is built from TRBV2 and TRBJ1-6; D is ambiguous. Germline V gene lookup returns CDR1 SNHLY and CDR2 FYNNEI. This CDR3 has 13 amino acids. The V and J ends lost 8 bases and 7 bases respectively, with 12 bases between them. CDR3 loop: CASWLTTNSPLHF. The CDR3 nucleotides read TGTGCCAGCTGGCTCACTACCAATTCACCCCTCCACTTT.

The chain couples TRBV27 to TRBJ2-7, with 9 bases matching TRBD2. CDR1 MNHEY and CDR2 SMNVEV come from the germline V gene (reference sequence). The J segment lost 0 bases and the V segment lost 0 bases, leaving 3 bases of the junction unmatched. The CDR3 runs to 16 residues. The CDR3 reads CASSLSASGASYEQYF. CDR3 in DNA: TGTGCCAGCAGTTTATCAGCTAGCGGGGCCTCCTACGAGCAGTACTTC.

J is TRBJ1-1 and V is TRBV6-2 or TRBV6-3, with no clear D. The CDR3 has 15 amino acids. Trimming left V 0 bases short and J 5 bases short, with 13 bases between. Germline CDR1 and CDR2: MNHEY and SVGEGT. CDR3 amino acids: CASSYSKTTGTEAFF. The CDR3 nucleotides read TGTGCCAGCAGTTACTCGAAAACGACCGGGACTGAAGCTTTCTTT.

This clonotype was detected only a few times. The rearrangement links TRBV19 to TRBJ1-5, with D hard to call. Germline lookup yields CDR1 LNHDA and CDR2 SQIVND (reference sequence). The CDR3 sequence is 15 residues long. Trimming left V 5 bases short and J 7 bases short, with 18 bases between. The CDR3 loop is CASSGSGGRGQPQHF. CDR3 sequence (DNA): TGTGCCAGTAGTGGATCGGGAGGGAGAGGGCAGCCCCAGCATTTT.

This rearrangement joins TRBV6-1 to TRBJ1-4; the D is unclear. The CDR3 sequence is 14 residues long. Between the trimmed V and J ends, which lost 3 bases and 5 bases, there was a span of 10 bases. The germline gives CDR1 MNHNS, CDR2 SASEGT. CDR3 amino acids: CASSDRTGNEKLFF. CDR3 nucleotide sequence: TGTGCCAGCAGTGATCGGACGGGGAATGAAAAACTGTTTTTT.

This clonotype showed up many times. The CDR3: CASSPPSQETQYF. The CDR3 nucleotides read TGTGCCAGCTCACCACCTTCCCAAGAGACCCAGTACTTC. The V call is TRBV18, the J call TRBJ2-5, with no clear D. This CDR3 has 13 residues. The V and J ends lost 0 bases and 1 base respectively, with 3 bases between them. Looked up from germline, CDR1 is KGHSH and CDR2 is LQKENI.

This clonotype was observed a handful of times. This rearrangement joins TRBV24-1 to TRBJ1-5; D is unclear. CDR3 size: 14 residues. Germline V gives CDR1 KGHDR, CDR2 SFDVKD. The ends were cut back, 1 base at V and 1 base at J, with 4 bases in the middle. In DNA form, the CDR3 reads TGTGCCACCAGTGATTTTGGGAGCAATCAGCCCCAGCATTTT. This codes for CATSDFGSNQPQHF.

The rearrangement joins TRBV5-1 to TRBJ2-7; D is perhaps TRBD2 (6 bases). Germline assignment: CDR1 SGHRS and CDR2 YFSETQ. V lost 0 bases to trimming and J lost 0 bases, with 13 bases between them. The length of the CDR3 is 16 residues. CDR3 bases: TGCGCCAGCAGCTTGGGGACTATAACTCGCTCCTACGAGCAGTACTTC. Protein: CASSLGTITRSYEQYF.

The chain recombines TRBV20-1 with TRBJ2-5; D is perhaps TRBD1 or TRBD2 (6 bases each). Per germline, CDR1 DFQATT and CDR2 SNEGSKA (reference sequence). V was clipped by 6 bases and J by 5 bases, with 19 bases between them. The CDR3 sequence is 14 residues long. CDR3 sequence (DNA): TGCAGTGCCTCCCAGGGATCGGGGGCCGAGACCCAGTACTTC. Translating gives CSASQGSGAETQYF.

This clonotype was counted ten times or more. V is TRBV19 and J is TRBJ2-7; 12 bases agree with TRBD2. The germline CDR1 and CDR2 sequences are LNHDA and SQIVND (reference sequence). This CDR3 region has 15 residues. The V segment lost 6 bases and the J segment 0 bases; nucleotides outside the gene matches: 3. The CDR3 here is CASRTTSGGSYEQYF. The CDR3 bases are TGTGCCAGTAGAACGACTAGCGGGGGCTCCTACGAGCAGTACTTC.

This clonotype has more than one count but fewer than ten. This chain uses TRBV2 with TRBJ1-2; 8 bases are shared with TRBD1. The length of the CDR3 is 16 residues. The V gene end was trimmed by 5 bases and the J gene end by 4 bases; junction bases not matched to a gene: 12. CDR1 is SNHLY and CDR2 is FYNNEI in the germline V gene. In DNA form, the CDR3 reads TGTGCCAGCAGTCCTCGACCAGGGACAGGCCGCTATGGCTACACCTTC. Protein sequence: CASSPRPGTGRYGYTF.

CDR3 sequence reads: CATTLFGAGNTGELFF. The DNA of the CDR3 is TGTGCCACCACCCTGTTTGGGGCAGGGAACACCGGGGAGCTGTTTTTT. This chain links TRBV15 with TRBJ2-2, with D maybe TRBD1 (5 bases). The CDR3 contains 16 residues. With 7 bases removed from V and 1 base from J, the gap between germline ends came to 16 bases. The germline gives CDR1 LNHNV, CDR2 YYDKDF (reference sequence).